The sequence of this T cell receptor beta chain was determined in a study of blood T cell repertoires in COVID-19. About the research overall: Donors in the United States, Italy and Spain gave samples during acute or convalescent COVID-19. Sources were T cells, B-cell-depleted T cells, or PBMCs; the material itself was cDNA or gDNA.

Authors' methods: Amplifying reference gene primers gave estimates of nucleated cell counts. The assay was immunoSEQ multiplex PCR, and TCRdb's table has in-frame clones only and misses some. The DNA was the basis for D and trimming; V, J and clone size are from that table. The sample lists roughly 170,000 clones, approximately 87% occurring once. Germline assignment: CDR1 LNHDA and CDR2 SQIVND (reference sequence). After removal of 1 base from V and 5 bases from J, the junction contained 5 bases not matched to a gene. The CDR3 covers 16 residues. Sequencing was done on a sample of peripheral blood. The rearrangement joins TRBV19 to TRBJ2-2, with TRBD1 matching over 9 bases. The source of this sequence is a man between 65 and 79 years old with active or convalescent COVID-19. CDR3 in DNA: TGTGCCAGTAGTATAGCGGGACAGGGCAGGACCGGGGAGCTGTTTTTT. Protein product: CASSIAGQGRTGELFF.